The TCR beta chain under discussion was sequenced for a study of metastatic and nonmetastatic thyroid tumors. Background on the study: Samples came from malignant and benign thyroid patients, and repertoires were compared across blood and tumor or nodule tissue.

With MiXCR, TCRdb called clones anew from the PCR reads. Here the sample spans 25,000 to 35,000 clones, approximately 4% being singletons. Ten or more counts support this clone. What it binds is unknown. Findings and caveats of the study: It was reportedly found that TCR beta diversity was significantly higher in malignant thyroid tumors than in benign nodules, a difference seen in both blood and tumor samples.

V gave up 6 bases and J gave up 4 bases; unmatched junction bases: 7. This CDR3 region has 16 residues. Germline CDR1 and CDR2: LNHDA and SQIVND (reference sequence). Before thyroid surgery, none of the patients had received any treatment. Sequenced: blood. The chain combines TRBV19 with TRBJ2-6; 9 bases are shared with TRBD1. The sequence was obtained from a female donor with papillary thyroid cancer or a benign thyroid nodule (not recorded which). Some clones in this sample may be carry-over from other donors' samples. The CDR3 protein is CASRAGTGFGANVLTF. Here the CDR3 DNA reads TGTGCCAGTAGGGCCGGGACAGGGTTCGGGGCCAACGTCCTGACTTTC. Based on the CDR3 plus reference TRBV19 and TRBJ2-6, the full variable domain is DGGITQSPKYLFRKEGQNVTLSCEQNLNHDAMYWYRQDPGQGLRLIYYSQIVNDFQKGDIAEGYSVSREKKESFPLTVTSAQKNPTAFYLCASRAGTGFGANVLTFGAGSRLTVL.